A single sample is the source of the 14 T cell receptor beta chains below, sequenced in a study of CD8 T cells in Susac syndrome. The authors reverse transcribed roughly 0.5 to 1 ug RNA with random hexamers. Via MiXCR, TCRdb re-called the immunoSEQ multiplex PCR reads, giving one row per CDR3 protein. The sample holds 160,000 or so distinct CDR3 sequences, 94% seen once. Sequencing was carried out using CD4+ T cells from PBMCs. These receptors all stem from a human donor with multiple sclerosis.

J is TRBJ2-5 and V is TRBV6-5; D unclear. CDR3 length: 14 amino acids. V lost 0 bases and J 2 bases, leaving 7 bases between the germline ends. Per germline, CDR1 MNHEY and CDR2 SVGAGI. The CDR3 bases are TGTGCCAGCAGTTACTCGAGGCAGCAAGAGACCCAGTACTTC. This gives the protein CASSYSRQQETQYF.

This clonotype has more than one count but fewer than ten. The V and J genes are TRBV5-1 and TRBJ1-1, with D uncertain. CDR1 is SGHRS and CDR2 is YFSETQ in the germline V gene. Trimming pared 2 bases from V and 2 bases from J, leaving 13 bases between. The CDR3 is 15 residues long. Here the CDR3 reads CASSLLLSRNTEAFF. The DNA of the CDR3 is TGCGCCAGCAGCTTACTACTGTCACGAAACACTGAAGCTTTCTTT.

The chain's CDR3 is CASSMGLAGVETQYF. CDR3 nucleotides: TGTGCCAGCAGCATGGGACTAGCGGGAGTAGAGACCCAGTACTTC. This chain uses TRBV7-2 with TRBJ2-5, with 14 positions matching TRBD2. The CDR3 sequence is 15 residues long. V was clipped by 5 bases and J by 4 bases; unmatched bases: 3. CDR1 is SGHTA, CDR2 FQGNSA, per germline. Complete variable domain (other parts from reference TRBV7-2 and TRBJ2-5): GAGVSQSPSNKVTEKGKDVELRCDPISGHTALYWYRQSLGQGLEFLIYFQGNSAPDKSGLPSDRFSAERTGGSVSTLTIQRTQQEDSAVYLCASSMGLAGVETQYFGPGTRLLVL.

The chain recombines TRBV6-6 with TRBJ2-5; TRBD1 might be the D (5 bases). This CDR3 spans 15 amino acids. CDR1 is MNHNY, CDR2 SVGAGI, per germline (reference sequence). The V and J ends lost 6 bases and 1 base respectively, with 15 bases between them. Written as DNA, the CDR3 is TGTGCCAGCAGAGTACCAGGGAATCTCCAAGAGACCCAGTACTTC. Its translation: CASRVPGNLQETQYF.

Here the CDR3 reads CASSQVWDRETEAFF. In DNA, the CDR3 is TGTGCCAGCAGCCAAGTATGGGACAGGGAAACTGAAGCTTTCTTT. J is TRBJ1-1 and V is TRBV3-1; TRBD1 matches at 9 bases. The V and J ends lost 1 base and 5 bases, in that order; junction bases with no gene match: 5. The CDR3 is 15 residues long. Germline V gene sequence: CDR1 LGHDT, CDR2 YNNKEL (reference sequence).

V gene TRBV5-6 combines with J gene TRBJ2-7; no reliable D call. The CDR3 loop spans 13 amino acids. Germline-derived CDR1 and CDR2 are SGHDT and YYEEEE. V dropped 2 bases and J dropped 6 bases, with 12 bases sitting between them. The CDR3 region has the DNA TGTGCCAGCAGCTTAAGGCAGGTCCTCGAGCAGTACTTC. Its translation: CASSLRQVLEQYF.

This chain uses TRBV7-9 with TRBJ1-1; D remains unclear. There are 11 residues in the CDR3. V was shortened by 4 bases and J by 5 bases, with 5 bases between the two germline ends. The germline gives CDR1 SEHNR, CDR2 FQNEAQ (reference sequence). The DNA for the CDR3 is TGTGCCAGCAGCTCTCCGACTGAAGCTTTCTTT. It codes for CASSSPTEAFF.

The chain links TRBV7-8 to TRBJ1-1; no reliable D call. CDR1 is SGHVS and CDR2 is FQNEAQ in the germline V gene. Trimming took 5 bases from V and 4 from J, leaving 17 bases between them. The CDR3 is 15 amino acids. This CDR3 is CASSPSDGKGTEAFF. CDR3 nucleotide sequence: TGTGCCAGCAGCCCTTCCGACGGCAAGGGCACTGAAGCTTTCTTT.

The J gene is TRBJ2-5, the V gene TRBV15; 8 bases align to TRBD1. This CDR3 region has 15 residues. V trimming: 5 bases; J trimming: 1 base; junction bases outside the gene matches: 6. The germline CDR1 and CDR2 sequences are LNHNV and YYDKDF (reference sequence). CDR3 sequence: CATSSRGQGQETQYF. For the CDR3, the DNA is TGTGCCACCAGCTCCAGGGGGCAGGGCCAAGAGACCCAGTACTTC.

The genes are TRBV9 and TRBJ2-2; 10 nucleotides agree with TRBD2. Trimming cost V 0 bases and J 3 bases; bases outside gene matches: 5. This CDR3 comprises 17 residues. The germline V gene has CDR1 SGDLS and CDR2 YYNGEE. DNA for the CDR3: TGTGCCAGCAGCGTAGCAACCGGGACTAGCGACACCGGGGAGCTGTTTTTT. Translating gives CASSVATGTSDTGELFF. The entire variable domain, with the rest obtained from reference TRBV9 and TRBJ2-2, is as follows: DSGVTQTPKHLITATGQRVTLRCSPRSGDLSVYWYQQSLDQGLQFLIQYYNGEERAKGNILERFSAQQFPDLHSELNLSSLELGDSALYFCASSVATGTSDTGELFFGEGSRLTVL.

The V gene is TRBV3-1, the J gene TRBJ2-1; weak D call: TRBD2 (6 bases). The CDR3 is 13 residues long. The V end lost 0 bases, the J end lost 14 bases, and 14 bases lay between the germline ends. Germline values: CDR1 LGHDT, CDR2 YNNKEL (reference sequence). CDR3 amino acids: CASSQDPGSPKFF. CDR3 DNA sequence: TGTGCCAGCAGCCAAGATCCCGGGAGCCCCAAGTTCTTC.

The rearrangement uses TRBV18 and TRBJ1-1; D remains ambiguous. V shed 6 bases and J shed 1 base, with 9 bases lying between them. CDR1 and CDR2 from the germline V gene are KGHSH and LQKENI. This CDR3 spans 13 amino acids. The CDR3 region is CASSADGNTEAFF. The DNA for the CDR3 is TGTGCCAGCTCTGCCGACGGGAACACTGAAGCTTTCTTT.

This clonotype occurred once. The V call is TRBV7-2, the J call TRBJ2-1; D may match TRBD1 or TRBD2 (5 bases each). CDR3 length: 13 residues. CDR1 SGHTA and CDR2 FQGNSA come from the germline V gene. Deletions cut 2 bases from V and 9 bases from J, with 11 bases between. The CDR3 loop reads CASSLTSGTEQFF. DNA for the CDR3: TGTGCCAGCAGCTTAACGTCCGGGACTGAGCAGTTCTTC.

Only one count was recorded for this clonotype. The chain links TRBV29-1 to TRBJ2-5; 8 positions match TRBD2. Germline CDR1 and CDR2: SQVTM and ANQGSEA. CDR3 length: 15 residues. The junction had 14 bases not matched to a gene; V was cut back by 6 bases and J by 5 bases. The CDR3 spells CSVSPLSQRGETQYF. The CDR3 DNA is TGCAGCGTCTCCCCGCTCTCGCAGCGGGGGGAGACCCAGTACTTC.